The rows below give T cell receptor beta chains drawn from one sample of a study of human versus mouse CDR3 diversity and MHC coevolution. Clones were sequenced by immunoSEQ multiplex PCR, and TCRdb holds only the in-frame ones, with some missing. The table records roughly 80,000 clones, roughly 95% of them present only once. Specimen: naive CD4+ T cells from blood. The receptor source for this set is a person aged 25 to 75 in good health. CDR3s include the opening cysteine and the closing phenylalanine or tryptophan. D genes are given only for firm matches. Size tells how often a clone was seen (once, few, many) or the class of an expanded clone, and some rows leave it out.

clone_size	v_call	d_call	cdr3_length	j_call	cdr3_nt	cdr3_aa
NA	TRBV6-1	TRBD1	16	TRBJ1-2	TGTGCCAGCAGTGAAATTCTAACGACAGGGGAGGATGGCTACACCTTC	CASSEILTTGEDGYTF
NA	TRBV30	NA	14	TRBJ1-1	TGTGCCTGGAGTTTTAGTAGGGGGAACACTGAAGCTTTCTTT	CAWSFSRGNTEAFF
NA	TRBV7-2	NA	15	TRBJ2-3	TGTGCCAGCAGCTACTCCAGACAGTTCACAGATACGCAGTATTTT	CASSYSRQFTDTQYF
NA	TRBV25-1	TRBD1	16	TRBJ1-6	TGTGCCAGCAGTCCTCAGGGGGTAGGGGGCGGTTCACCCCTCCACTTT	CASSPQGVGGGSPLHF
NA	TRBV19	TRBD1	17	TRBJ1-5	TGTGCCAGTATCACGGGGGTAGGGGGCGGCGGAAATCAGCCCCAGCATTTT	CASITGVGGGGNQPQHF
NA	TRBV5-5	NA	13	TRBJ2-5	TGTGCCAGCAGCTTGGTTTCTATCGAGACCCAGTACTTC	CASSLVSIETQYF
NA	TRBV6-5	TRBD2	16	TRBJ2-7	TGTGCCAGCAGTTACGGCCTAGCGGGCAGCTCCTACGAGCAGTACTTC	CASSYGLAGSSYEQYF
NA	TRBV4-2	TRBD1	16	TRBJ1-4	TGTGCCAGCAGCCAAGGACAGGGGGTTACTAATGAAAAACTGTTTTTT	CASSQGQGVTNEKLFF
NA	TRBV18	TRBD1	15	TRBJ1-4	TGTGCCAGCTCACCTGCCGACAGGGTAATGGAAAAACTGTTTTTT	CASSPADRVMEKLFF
NA	TRBV7-2	TRBD1	15	TRBJ1-2	TGTGCCAGCAGCTTACTCAGGGGGAGCCGAGACGGCTACACCTTC	CASSLLRGSRDGYTF
NA	TRBV7-7	TRBD2	15	TRBJ2-1	TGTGCCAGCAGCCTCTCCGCCGGGACTAGCTCTGAGCAGTTCTTC	CASSLSAGTSSEQFF
NA	TRBV6-1	NA	15	TRBJ2-1	TGTGCCAGCAGTGTATACCCAGGGGGGTTCAATGAGCAGTTCTTC	CASSVYPGGFNEQFF
NA	TRBV18	TRBD1	14	TRBJ2-1	TGTGCCAGCTCACTGGCAGGGGGTACGAATGAGCAGTTCTTC	CASSLAGGTNEQFF
NA	TRBV27	TRBD1	16	TRBJ2-2	TGTGCCAGCAGTTTTTGGACAGGGGGTAGCACCGGGGAGCTGTTTTTT	CASSFWTGGSTGELFF
NA	TRBV7-6	NA	20	TRBJ2-6	TGTGCCAGCAGCTTAGACGGGGGCGGGACAGTGTCCTCTGGGGCCAACGTCCTGACTTTC	CASSLDGGGTVSSGANVLTF
few	TRBV19	TRBD2	14	TRBJ2-5	TGTGCCAGTACCCCGGGACTAGCGGAAGAGACCCAGTACTTC	CASTPGLAEETQYF
NA	TRBV5-1	TRBD1	17	TRBJ2-1	TGCGCCAGCAGCTGGGGACAGGGCTCAAGCTCCTACAATGAGCAGTTCTTC	CASSWGQGSSSYNEQFF
NA	TRBV29-1	TRBD2	15	TRBJ2-5	TGCAGCTCAAGTGGTTCTAGCGGGGTGGATGAGACCCAGTACTTC	CSSSGSSGVDETQYF
NA	TRBV9	TRBD1	15	TRBJ2-7	TGTGCCAGCAGCGAGGGACAGGGACCCTTCTACGAGCAGTACTTC	CASSEGQGPFYEQYF
NA	TRBV6-1	NA	14	TRBJ1-1	TGTGCCAGCAGTTTTATGGGACTTGCCGCTGAAGCTTTCTTT	CASSFMGLAAEAFF
NA	TRBV30	NA	13	TRBJ1-3	TGTGGCGGGAGACTATTCTCTGGAAACACCATATATTTT	CGGRLFSGNTIYF
NA	TRBV4-3	TRBD2	16	TRBJ2-7	TGCGCCAGCAGCCAGGCTAGCGGGTCAAGCTCCTACGAGCAGTACTTC	CASSQASGSSSYEQYF
NA	TRBV10-3	TRBD1	14	TRBJ2-7	TGTGCCATCAGAACAGGGGAACGGGGTTACGAGCAGTACTTC	CAIRTGERGYEQYF
NA	TRBV7-9	NA	17	TRBJ1-1	TGTGCCAGCAGCCGCCTTTTGACAGGCTCTATGAACACTGAAGCTTTCTTT	CASSRLLTGSMNTEAFF